This T cell receptor beta chain was sequenced in a study of T-cell memory formation after mild COVID-19. Study at large: The two donors had largely donor-specific TCR clusters. Study-level findings and limits: Cross-reactive memory seemingly joined, as some responding clones were found in pre-infection memory. Contracting CD4+ clones sat mainly in CM and EM; CD8+ in EMRA. Clones that got smaller from day 15 to 85 had even CD4/CD8, while clones growing later tipped toward CD4+.

The table lists this clonotype with a count of one. The antigen is not known. This CDR3 has 15 residues. With 0 bases removed from V and 5 bases from J, the gap between germline ends came to 12 bases. Germline loops: CDR1 SGHRS, CDR2 YFSETQ. TCRdb fed the 5' RACE reads into MiXCR, producing one record per CDR3 protein. The repertoire consists of around 320,000 distinct CDR3 sequences, with roughly an eighth occurring once and the leading ten covering over 20%. The V call is TRBV5-1, the J call TRBJ2-1; the D gene is possibly TRBD1 (6 bases). The sequencing input was PBMCs or a T cell subset sorted from them (not recorded which). This sequence was found in a man aged 18-30 years who had mild COVID-19 (a few samples of this study predate the infection). Cell type and time point are not known. The CDR3 loop is CASSLVGGPNNEQFF. CDR3 sequence (DNA): TGCGCCAGCAGCTTGGTTGGGGGCCCCAACAATGAGCAGTTCTTC.